What follows are 22 T cell receptor beta chains derived from one specimen sequenced in a study of T cell responses to AZD1222 COVID-19 vaccine. Sequencing used immunoSEQ multiplex PCR; TCRdb keeps in-frame clones, though not all of them. The repertoire consists of around 160,000 clones, with 85% to 95% occurring once and the leading ten covering 1.5% to 2%. Sequences were derived from peripheral blood, sampled on day 0 of AZD1222 vaccination. The receptor set was obtained from an adult in good health.

V and J are TRBV27 and TRBJ1-2; D may be TRBD1 (6 bases). The CDR3 extends over 14 amino acids. Trimming removed 5 bases from V and 3 bases from J, with 13 bases in between. Germline lookup yields CDR1 MNHEY and CDR2 SMNVEV (reference sequence). DNA for the CDR3: TGTGCCAGCAGTCGCACCGGGACATACTATGGCTACACCTTC. It yields the protein CASSRTGTYYGYTF.

The chain joins TRBV6-4 to TRBJ2-5; 9 nucleotides line up with TRBD1. CDR1 is MRHNA, CDR2 SNTAGT, per germline. V shed 6 bases, J shed 4 bases, and the junction held 6 bases outside the gene matches. The CDR3 totals 14 residues. CDR3 amino acids: CASRQDRGGETQYF. The CDR3 DNA is TGTGCCAGCAGACAGGACAGGGGTGGAGAGACCCAGTACTTC.

The chain is built from TRBV5-1 and TRBJ2-7; D is perhaps TRBD2 (7 bases). Germline CDR1 and CDR2: SGHRS and YFSETQ. V was cut by 2 bases and J by 0 bases, with 9 bases left in between. The CDR3 sequence is 14 residues long. The CDR3 loop reads CASSFAGASYEQYF. The CDR3 DNA sequence: TGCGCCAGCAGCTTCGCGGGGGCCTCCTACGAGCAGTACTTC.

This clone was counted a single time. The V call is TRBV13, the J call TRBJ1-3; D gene unclear. Germline V gives CDR1 PRHDT, CDR2 FYEKMQ (reference sequence). The V end was cut by 5 bases, the J end by 2 bases, with 4 bases between. This CDR3 region has 12 residues. In DNA form, the CDR3 reads TGTGCCAGCAGCGTAGCTGGAAACACCATATATTTT. Its protein product is CASSVAGNTIYF.

The rearrangement uses TRBV3-1 (or the pseudogene TRBV3-2) and TRBJ2-2; 10 nucleotides match TRBD1. CDR1 LGHDT and CDR2 YNNKEL come from the germline V gene (reference sequence). The trim removed 4 bases at V and 5 bases at J, leaving 4 bases unmatched. The CDR3 spans 15 residues. The chain's CDR3 is CASSPGTGVTGELFF. The DNA for the CDR3 is TGTGCCAGCAGCCCTGGGACAGGGGTTACCGGGGAGCTGTTTTTT.

This chain joins TRBV18 and TRBJ1-1; TRBD1 might be the D (6 bases). This CDR3 has 14 residues. Germline CDR1 is KGHSH and CDR2 is LQKENI. V was clipped by 0 bases and J by 3 bases, with 8 bases between them. The CDR3 protein is CASSPPRGDTEAFF. In DNA form, the CDR3 reads TGTGCCAGCTCACCACCGAGGGGGGACACTGAAGCTTTCTTT.

This chain uses TRBV19 with TRBJ1-5, with D possibly matching TRBD1 (6 bases). The CDR3 length is 15 residues. Germline CDR1 LNHDA, CDR2 SQIVND (reference sequence). With 3 bases removed from V and 4 bases from J, the gap between germline ends came to 13 bases. CDR3 sequence reads: CASSITQGWNQPQHF. CDR3 bases: TGTGCCAGTAGTATCACACAGGGTTGGAATCAGCCCCAGCATTTT.

V is TRBV5-1 and J is TRBJ1-3, with D unresolved. The CDR3 spans 15 residues. The germline gives CDR1 SGHRS, CDR2 YFSETQ. Trimming left V 0 bases short and J 4 bases short, with 11 bases between. CDR3 loop: CASSLARGSGNTIYF. The CDR3 nucleotides are TGCGCCAGCAGCTTGGCACGGGGATCCGGAAACACCATATATTTT.

The CDR3 nucleotides are TGTGCCAGCAGCCCTAGTACAGGGGGCTACGAGCAGTACTTC. Translating gives CASSPSTGGYEQYF. The rearrangement links TRBV5-5 to TRBJ2-7, with 8 bases identical to TRBD1. The germline gives CDR1 SGHKS, CDR2 YYEKEE (reference sequence). The J segment lost 3 bases and the V segment lost 4 bases, leaving 6 bases of the junction unmatched. This CDR3 comprises 14 residues.

This clone came up once. The J gene is TRBJ2-1, the V gene TRBV5-1; TRBD1 aligns across 9 bases. The junction had 8 bases not matched to a gene; V was cut back by 4 bases and J by 9 bases. CDR3 length: 14 residues. Germline CDR1 is SGHRS and CDR2 is YFSETQ. The CDR3, as DNA: TGCGCCAGCAGCACCGAAACAGGGGGCAGTGAGCAGTTCTTC. Protein sequence: CASSTETGGSEQFF.

V and J are TRBV5-1 and TRBJ2-7; D unresolved. The germline V and J ends were trimmed by 1 base and 2 bases, with 13 bases remaining between them. The germline V gene encodes CDR1 SGHRS and CDR2 YFSETQ. CDR3 size: 15 residues. CDR3 nucleotides: TGCGCCAGCAGCTTGTATCCAGACCCAACCTACGAGCAGTACTTC. This encodes CASSLYPDPTYEQYF.

The chain recombines TRBV5-5 with TRBJ2-7, with D possibly being TRBD1 (6 bases). CDR1 and CDR2 (germline): SGHKS, YYEKEE (reference sequence). V gave up 4 bases and J gave up 9 bases, with 14 bases separating them. The CDR3 consists of 12 residues. CDR3 in amino acids: CASSRDTVAQYF. CDR3 in DNA: TGTGCCAGCAGCAGGGACACCGTCGCGCAGTACTTC.

The CDR3 is CASSRGNYGYTF. In nucleotides, the CDR3 is TGTGCCAGCAGCCGAGGTAACTATGGCTACACCTTC. The V and J genes are TRBV11-2 and TRBJ1-2; no firm D call. Trimming removed 5 bases at V and 1 base at J, with 5 bases between. This CDR3 region has 12 residues. CDR1 and CDR2 from the germline V gene are SGHAT and FQNNGV. Together with reference TRBV11-2 and TRBJ1-2, the CDR3 gives the full variable domain: EAGVAQSPRYKIIEKRQSVAFWCNPISGHATLYWYQQILGQGPKLLIQFQNNGVVDDSQLPKDRFSAERLKGVDSTLKIQPAKLEDSAVYLCASSRGNYGYTFGSGTRLTVV.

The chain links TRBV19 to TRBJ1-5; 9 positions match TRBD1. CDR1 and CDR2 (germline): LNHDA, SQIVND (reference sequence). Trimming at V came to 7 bases and at J to 0 bases, leaving 13 bases not matched to a gene. This CDR3 is 18 amino acids long. DNA of the CDR3: TGTGCCAGTACCCTAGAGGGGACAGGGTGGTATAGCAATCAGCCCCAGCATTTT. Protein sequence: CASTLEGTGWYSNQPQHF.

This clone has just a few counts. V and J are TRBV19 and TRBJ1-1; tentatively, D is TRBD1 (5 bases). CDR3 length: 14 amino acids. Per the germline V gene, CDR1 is LNHDA and CDR2 is SQIVND (reference sequence). V lost 3 bases to trimming and J lost 2 bases, with 10 bases between them. CDR3 sequence reads: CASSMVGGNTEAFF. In DNA form, the CDR3 reads TGTGCCAGTAGTATGGTTGGGGGAAACACTGAAGCTTTCTTT.

Note on this clone: A read error may account for a junction end that differs from germline. J is TRBJ2-2 and V is TRBV5-1; D may be TRBD1 (6 bases). Germline-derived CDR1 and CDR2 are SGHRS and YFSETQ. The CDR3 length is 16 residues. The CDR3 is CASSLVPGANTEELFF. CDR3 nucleotide sequence: TGCGCCAGCAGCTTGGTGCCAGGGGCGAACACCGAGGAGCTGTTTTTT.

The chain recombines TRBV5-5 with TRBJ1-5, with 10 bases lining up with TRBD1. The CDR3 has 15 amino acids. After removal of 3 bases from V and 7 bases from J, the junction contained 7 bases not matched to a gene. The germline CDR1 and CDR2 sequences are SGHKS and YYEKEE (reference sequence). CDR3 region: CASSSGQGGGQPQHF. As DNA, the CDR3 is TGTGCCAGCAGCTCCGGACAGGGGGGAGGGCAGCCCCAGCATTTT.

The rearrangement uses TRBV5-8 and TRBJ1-1, with 7 bases that match TRBD1. The V gene end was trimmed by 9 bases and the J gene end by 4 bases; junction bases not matched to a gene: 12. The germline CDR1 and CDR2 sequences are SGHTS and YDEGEE. This CDR3 is built from 14 residues. The CDR3 loop reads CAIQDRASGTEAFF. For the CDR3, the DNA is TGTGCCATACAAGACAGGGCGTCTGGCACTGAAGCTTTCTTT.

This clone was observed once. The rearrangement uses TRBV11-2 and TRBJ2-4; no reliable D call. Per germline, CDR1 SGHAT and CDR2 FQNNGV. V was cut by 3 bases and J by 2 bases, with 5 bases left in between. The CDR3 consists of 13 residues. The CDR3 loop is CASSFGPKNIQYF. The DNA for the CDR3 is TGTGCCAGCAGCTTTGGGCCCAAAAACATTCAGTACTTC.

This clone was picked up one time. J is TRBJ2-1 and V is TRBV5-1; 12 nucleotides agree with TRBD2. Germline V gene lookup returns CDR1 SGHRS and CDR2 YFSETQ. The CDR3 has 21 residues. V shed 0 bases and J 5 bases; nucleotides not matched to a gene: 18. DNA for the CDR3: TGCGCCAGCAGCTTGGTTGTGAAGGGACTAGCGGGTGAAGGGGCACACAATGAGCAGTTCTTC. Its translation: CASSLVVKGLAGEGAHNEQFF.

CDR3 amino acids: CASSIRGGTEAFF. The CDR3 nucleotides are TGTGCCAGTAGTATAAGAGGGGGCACTGAAGCTTTCTTT. This chain links TRBV19 with TRBJ1-1, with D perhaps matching TRBD1 (6 bases). The CDR3 totals 13 residues. CDR1 is LNHDA and CDR2 is SQIVND in the germline V gene (reference sequence). V was pared by 2 bases and J by 4 bases, with 8 bases between.

The V and J genes are TRBV5-6 and TRBJ2-5; D may be TRBD1 (5 bases). The CDR3 totals 16 residues. Trimming left V 3 bases short and J 0 bases short, with 15 bases between. Germline CDR1 reads SGHDT; CDR2 reads YYEEEE. CDR3 loop: CASSSRGEGYQETQYF. The CDR3 DNA sequence: TGTGCCAGCAGCTCTAGGGGTGAAGGGTACCAAGAGACCCAGTACTTC.